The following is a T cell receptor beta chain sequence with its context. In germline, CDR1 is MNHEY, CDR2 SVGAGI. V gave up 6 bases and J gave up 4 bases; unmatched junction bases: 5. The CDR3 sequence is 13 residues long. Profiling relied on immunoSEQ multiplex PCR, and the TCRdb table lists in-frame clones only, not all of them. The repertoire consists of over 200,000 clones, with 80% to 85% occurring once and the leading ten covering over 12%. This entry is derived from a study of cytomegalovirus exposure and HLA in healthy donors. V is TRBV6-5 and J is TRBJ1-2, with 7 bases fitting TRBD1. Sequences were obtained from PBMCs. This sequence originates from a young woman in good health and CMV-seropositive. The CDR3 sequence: CASRQGLIYGYTF. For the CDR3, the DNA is TGTGCCAGCAGACAGGGGTTGATCTATGGCTACACCTTC.